This paragraph reports one TCR beta chain. The data derive from a study of T cell responses to AZD1222 COVID-19 vaccine. Germline CDR1 SGHRS, CDR2 YFSETQ. This CDR3 comprises 16 residues. V lost 0 bases to trimming and J lost 2 bases, with 12 bases between them. The table came from immunoSEQ multiplex PCR; TCRdb's copy has only in-frame clones and leaves some out. The table records some 130,000 clones, 88% of them present only once. The TCR comes from an adult in good health. This chain joins TRBV5-1 and TRBJ2-1; D possibly corresponds to TRBD1 (5 bases). Sequenced here: peripheral blood, sampled on day 0 of MenACWY control vaccination. CDR3 region: CASSLVIQGPYNEQFF. The CDR3 DNA reads as TGCGCCAGCAGCTTGGTAATCCAGGGCCCCTACAATGAGCAGTTCTTC.